One and the same sample provided the 18 T cell receptor beta chains below, sequenced in a study of shared clonotypes between healthy human individuals. Sequencing was performed with immunoSEQ multiplex PCR; in TCRdb, only in-frame clones are kept and a portion is missing. Of around 1,100,000 clones listed, roughly 80% were seen once; the top ten hold 0.89%. The specimen was memory CD4+ T cells from PBMCs. The sample's subset: CD45RA-negative fraction. The receptors derive from a man between 18 and 29 years old in good health. Some clones in this sample may be carry-over from other donors' samples.

The V and J genes are TRBV5-5 and TRBJ1-5; D is possibly TRBD1 (5 bases). CDR1 and CDR2 (germline): SGHKS, YYEKEE (reference sequence). The CDR3 loop spans 13 amino acids. V lost 4 bases to trimming and J lost 5 bases, with 10 bases between them. This CDR3 is CASSRDADQPQHF. The CDR3 DNA reads as TGTGCCAGCAGCCGGGACGCGGATCAGCCCCAGCATTTT.

In this sample, this clone turned up once. The V call is TRBV27, the J call TRBJ2-7; D may be TRBD2 (5 bases). V lost 0 bases and J 1 base, leaving 10 bases between the germline ends. Germline V lookup: CDR1 MNHEY, CDR2 SMNVEV (reference sequence). This CDR3 contains 15 residues. CDR3 bases: TGTGCCAGCAGTTTATCGCTTACGGGATCCTACGAGCAGTACTTC. Residues: CASSLSLTGSYEQYF.

This chain joins TRBV18 and TRBJ2-5, with a possible D match to TRBD1 (6 bases). Germline lookup yields CDR1 KGHSH and CDR2 LQKENI. The CDR3 covers 13 residues. Trimming shortened V by 5 bases and J by 0 bases, and 7 bases separated the two germline ends. CDR3 in DNA: TGTGCCAGCTCAGGACAGCACCAAGAGACCCAGTACTTC. Its protein is CASSGQHQETQYF.

This chain connects TRBV9 to TRBJ2-7; D unclear. Trimming left V 0 bases short and J 3 bases short, with 10 bases between. The CDR3 spans 14 residues. Germline loops: CDR1 SGDLS, CDR2 YYNGEE. The CDR3 spells CASSVGSQNYEQYF. CDR3 DNA: TGTGCCAGCAGCGTAGGATCCCAGAACTACGAGCAGTACTTC.

The chain couples TRBV28 to TRBJ2-7; tentatively, D is TRBD1 or TRBD2 (6 bases each). CDR1 and CDR2 (germline): MDHEN, SYDVKM. The CDR3 has 11 residues. The CDR3 DNA reads TGTGCTACTGGAGGGGGGTACGAGCAGTACTTC. It specifies CATGGGYEQYF.

V usage is TRBV5-1 and J usage is TRBJ2-6; no definite D call. CDR1 is SGHRS and CDR2 is YFSETQ in the germline V gene. V lost 6 bases and J 0 bases, leaving 7 bases between the germline ends. The CDR3 loop spans 14 amino acids. CDR3 sequence reads: CASKSSSGANVLTF. CDR3 nucleotides: TGCGCCAGCAAATCCAGCTCTGGGGCCAACGTCCTGACTTTC.

The chain uses TRBV12-5 and TRBJ2-1, with TRBD2 matching over 10 bases. CDR1 and CDR2 (germline): LGHNT, FRNRAP. The trim removed 5 bases at V and 5 bases at J, leaving 9 bases unmatched. This CDR3 comprises 16 residues. The CDR3 spells CASGRIAGGPDNEQFF. The CDR3 DNA is TGTGCTAGTGGTCGTATAGCGGGAGGCCCTGACAATGAGCAGTTCTTC.

V usage is TRBV4-1 and J usage is TRBJ2-5; 9 positions agree with TRBD1. The CDR3 length is 14 residues. The V and J ends lost 4 bases and 4 bases, in that order; junction bases with no gene match: 4. The germline V gene encodes CDR1 MGHRA and CDR2 YSYEKL. For the CDR3, the DNA is TGCGCCAGCAGCCTACAGGGGGCGGGAGAGACCCAGTACTTC. The encoded protein is CASSLQGAGETQYF.

V is TRBV5-1 and J is TRBJ2-2; 10 bases line up with TRBD1. The J segment lost 4 bases and the V segment lost 3 bases, leaving 3 bases of the junction unmatched. CDR3 length equals 15 residues. Germline lookup yields CDR1 SGHRS and CDR2 YFSETQ. CDR3: CASSSGTGATGELFF. CDR3 DNA: TGCGCCAGCAGCTCCGGGACAGGGGCCACCGGGGAGCTGTTTTTT.

Only a few counts were recorded for this clone. This sequence joins TRBV6-1 and TRBJ2-7; unclear D gene. This CDR3 is 12 amino acids long. Trimming took 1 base from V and 6 from J, leaving 7 bases between them. The germline V gene has CDR1 MNHNS and CDR2 SASEGT. The CDR3 is CASSEVWGEQYF. CDR3 DNA: TGTGCCAGCAGTGAAGTATGGGGCGAGCAGTACTTC.

This sequence joins TRBV5-4 and TRBJ2-7, with TRBD1 identical over 7 bases. Germline-derived CDR1 and CDR2 are SGHNT and YYREEE (reference sequence). V lost 1 base, J lost 2 bases, and 3 bases stayed unmatched. The CDR3 contains 14 residues. The CDR3 bases are TGTGCCAGCAGCTTGAATACAGGGGCCTACGAGCAGTACTTC. Translating it yields CASSLNTGAYEQYF.

V is TRBV19 and J is TRBJ1-5; D unresolved. The CDR3 is 18 residues long. V shed 3 bases and J shed 4 bases, with 22 bases lying between them. Germline assignment: CDR1 LNHDA and CDR2 SQIVND (reference sequence). Here the CDR3 reads CASSITRGGTWGNQPQHF. The CDR3 DNA is TGTGCCAGTAGTATTACGAGAGGAGGAACTTGGGGAAATCAGCCCCAGCATTTT.

This clone occurred once. V usage is TRBV6-1 and J usage is TRBJ1-2; 9 positions agree with TRBD1. This CDR3 comprises 15 residues. Germline V CDR1 and CDR2: MNHNS, SASEGT. The ends lost 7 bases at V and 4 bases at J; junction bases unmatched: 10. This chain's CDR3 is CASITTGGAGYGYTF. In DNA, the CDR3 is TGTGCCAGCATTACAACAGGGGGCGCTGGCTATGGCTACACCTTC.

This chain connects TRBV27 to TRBJ2-1; 8 nucleotides match TRBD2. This CDR3 region has 15 residues. The germline V gene encodes CDR1 MNHEY and CDR2 SMNVEV (reference sequence). The junction had 7 bases not matched to a gene; V was cut back by 5 bases and J by 4 bases. CDR3: CASSVREGGYNEQFF. Here the CDR3 DNA reads TGTGCCAGCAGTGTTCGGGAGGGCGGGTACAATGAGCAGTTCTTC.

Worth noting for this clone: Since the CDR3 does not end with the conserved phenylalanine or tryptophan, this likely comes from a read error. V usage is TRBV9 and J usage is TRBJ2-3; possibly TRBD2 for D (6 bases). The ends were cut back, 10 bases at V and 1 base at J, with 16 bases in the middle. This CDR3 is built from 14 residues. Germline CDR1 SGDLS, CDR2 YYNGEE. The CDR3 DNA reads TGTGCCGGTTCGCGGGGCCCCGGCACAGATACGCAGTATCTT. Translating gives CAGSRGPGTDTQYL.

CDR3 in amino acids: CASSLLPGQGTYEQYF. Here the CDR3 DNA reads TGTGCCAGCAGTTTATTGCCGGGACAGGGGACCTACGAGCAGTACTTC. The chain uses TRBV28 and TRBJ2-7; 10 bases are shared with TRBD1. J gave up 2 bases and V 1 base, and 5 bases lay outside the gene matches. The CDR3 length is 16 residues. Per the germline V gene, CDR1 is MDHEN and CDR2 is SYDVKM.

V is TRBV19 and J is TRBJ1-5; D is possibly TRBD1 (6 bases). The V gene's germline CDR1 is LNHDA and CDR2 SQIVND (reference sequence). The CDR3 has 18 amino acids. Trimming stripped 1 base from V and 2 bases from J, with 18 bases between. CDR3 loop: CASSIGQGKGYGNQPQHF. The CDR3 bases are TGTGCCAGTAGTATAGGGCAGGGGAAGGGGTATGGCAATCAGCCCCAGCATTTT. Complete variable domain (other parts from reference TRBV19 and TRBJ1-5): DGGITQSPKYLFRKEGQNVTLSCEQNLNHDAMYWYRQDPGQGLRLIYYSQIVNDFQKGDIAEGYSVSREKKESFPLTVTSAQKNPTAFYLCASSIGQGKGYGNQPQHFGDGTRLSIL.

The chain links TRBV7-9 to TRBJ2-7; D perhaps matches TRBD1 (5 bases). V gave up 0 bases and J gave up 8 bases, with 11 bases separating them. Germline V gene data show CDR1 as SEHNR and CDR2 as FQNEAQ (reference sequence). This CDR3 is 13 amino acids long. CDR3 coding DNA: TGTGCCAGCAGCTTAGCGCATCAGGGTAAGCAGTACTTC. This encodes CASSLAHQGKQYF.